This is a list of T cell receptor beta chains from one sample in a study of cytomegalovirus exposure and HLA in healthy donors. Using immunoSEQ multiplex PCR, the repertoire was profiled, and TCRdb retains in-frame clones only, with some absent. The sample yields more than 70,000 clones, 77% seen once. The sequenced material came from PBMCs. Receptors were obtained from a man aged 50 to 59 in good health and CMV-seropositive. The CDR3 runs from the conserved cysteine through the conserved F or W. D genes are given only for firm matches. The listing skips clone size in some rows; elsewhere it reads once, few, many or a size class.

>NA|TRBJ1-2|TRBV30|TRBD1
CAWSGGTANYGYTF
TGTGCCTGGAGTGGGGGGACAGCTAACTATGGCTACACCTTC
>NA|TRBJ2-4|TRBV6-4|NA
CASSDLTQNIQYF
TGTGCCAGCAGTGACCTTACACAAAACATTCAGTACTTC
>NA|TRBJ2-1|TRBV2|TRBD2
CAGLGGYNEQFF
TGTGCCGGATTGGGAGGGTACAATGAGCAGTTCTTC
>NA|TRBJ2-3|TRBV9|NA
CASSVGSSTDTQYF
TGTGCCAGCAGCGTAGGGAGTAGCACAGATACGCAGTATTTT
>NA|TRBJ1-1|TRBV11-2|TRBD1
CASSPDRGRGVSDTEAFF
TGTGCCAGCAGTCCGGACAGGGGGAGAGGCGTTTCTGACACTGAAGCTTTCTTT
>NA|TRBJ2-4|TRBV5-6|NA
CASSLGQGNWGF
TGTGCCAGCAGCCTCGGGCAGGGCAATTGGGGCTTC
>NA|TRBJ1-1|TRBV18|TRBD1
CASSPYTTAGGTNTEAFF
TGTGCCAGCTCACCTTACACAACGGCAGGGGGGACGAACACTGAAGCTTTCTTT
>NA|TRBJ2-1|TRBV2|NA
CASSARGVYNEQFF
TGTGCCAGCAGTGCGCGGGGAGTCTACAATGAGCAGTTCTTC
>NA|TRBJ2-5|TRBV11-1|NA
CASSLNLRGIQETQYF
TGTGCCAGCAGCTTAAATCTCCGGGGGATACAAGAGACCCAGTACTTC
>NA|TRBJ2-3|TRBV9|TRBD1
CASRDRDTQYF
TGTGCCAGCAGGGACAGGGATACGCAGTATTTT
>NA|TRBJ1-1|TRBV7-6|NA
CASSSQLNTEAFF
TGTGCCAGCAGCTCACAGCTGAACACTGAAGCTTTCTTT
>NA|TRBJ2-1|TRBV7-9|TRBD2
CASSEGLAGVWEQFF
TGTGCCAGCAGCGAGGGACTAGCGGGAGTTTGGGAGCAGTTCTTC
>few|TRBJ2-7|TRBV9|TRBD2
CASSVTSAPYEQYF
TGTGCCAGCAGCGTAACTAGCGCACCCTACGAGCAGTACTTC
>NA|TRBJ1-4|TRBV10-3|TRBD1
CATTGALDEKLFF
TGTGCCACAACAGGGGCGCTCGATGAAAAACTGTTTTTT
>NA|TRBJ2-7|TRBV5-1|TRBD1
CASSLGVGTGGHEQYF
TGCGCCAGCAGCTTGGGGGTCGGGACAGGGGGTCACGAGCAGTACTTC
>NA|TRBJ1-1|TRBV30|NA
CAWSDRYTEAFF
TGTGCCTGGAGTGACAGATACACTGAAGCTTTCTTT
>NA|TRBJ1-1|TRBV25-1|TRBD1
CASSSTGGTEAFF
TGTGCCAGCAGTTCGACAGGGGGCACTGAAGCTTTCTTT
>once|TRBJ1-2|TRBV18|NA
CASSPRMEDGYTF
TGTGCCAGCTCACCCCGGATGGAGGATGGCTACACCTTC
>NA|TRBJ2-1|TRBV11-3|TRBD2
CASSCPRTSGRNRECNEQFF
TGTGCCAGCAGCTGCCCCAGGACTAGCGGGAGAAATAGGGAGTGTAATGAGCAGTTCTTC
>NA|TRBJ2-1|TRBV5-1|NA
CASSLQWAGNEQFF
TGCGCCAGCAGCCTACAGTGGGCGGGCAATGAGCAGTTCTTC
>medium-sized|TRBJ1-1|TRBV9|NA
CASSVAPGVDTEAFF
TGTGCCAGCAGCGTAGCTCCAGGGGTGGACACTGAAGCTTTCTTT
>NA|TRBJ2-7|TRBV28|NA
CASGIGRSGYEQYF
TGTGCCAGCGGCATCGGACGGAGCGGCTACGAGCAGTACTTC
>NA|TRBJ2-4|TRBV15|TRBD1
CATSRTGGLAKNSQYF
TGTGCCACCAGCAGAACAGGGGGTCTAGCCAAAAACAGTCAGTACTTC
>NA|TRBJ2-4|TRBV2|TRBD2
CASRFAGGRAKNIQYF
TGTGCCAGCAGGTTCGCGGGGGGCCGAGCCAAAAACATTCAGTACTTC
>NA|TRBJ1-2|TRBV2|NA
CASEVPGTTISNYGYTF
TGTGCCAGTGAAGTCCCAGGAACGACCATCAGCAACTATGGCTACACCTTC
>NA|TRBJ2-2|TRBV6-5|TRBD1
CASSQGTGNTGELFF
TGTGCCAGCAGCCAAGGGACAGGGAACACCGGGGAGCTGTTTTTT
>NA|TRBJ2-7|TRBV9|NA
CASSVARGSREQYF
TGTGCCAGCAGCGTAGCCCGTGGCTCTAGGGAGCAGTACTTC
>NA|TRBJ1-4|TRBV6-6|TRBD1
CASSPRQGRDEKLFF
TGTGCCAGCAGCCCCAGACAGGGTAGGGATGAAAAACTGTTTTTT
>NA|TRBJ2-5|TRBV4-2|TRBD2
CASSQGSLAEQETQYF
TGTGCCAGCAGCCAAGGGAGTCTAGCGGAACAAGAGACCCAGTACTTC
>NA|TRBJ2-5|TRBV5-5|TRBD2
CASSLGLAGSETQYF
TGTGCCAGCAGCTTGGGACTAGCGGGATCGGAGACCCAGTACTTC
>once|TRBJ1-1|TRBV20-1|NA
CSAPEGTEAFF
TGCAGTGCTCCAGAGGGAACTGAAGCTTTCTTT
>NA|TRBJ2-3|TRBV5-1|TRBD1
CASSLGQGTGTDTQYF
TGCGCCAGCAGCTTGGGGCAGGGGACAGGCACAGATACGCAGTATTTT
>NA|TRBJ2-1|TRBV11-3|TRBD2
CASSLDSGAEQFF
TGTGCCAGCAGCTTAGATAGCGGGGCAGAGCAGTTCTTC
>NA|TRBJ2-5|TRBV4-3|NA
CASSQGGFGGQGSRETQYF
TGCGCCAGCAGCCAAGGCGGTTTCGGTGGGCAGGGGAGTAGGGAGACCCAGTACTTC
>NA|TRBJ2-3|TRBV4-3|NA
CASSQGAGETDTQYF
TGCGCCAGCAGCCAAGGAGCGGGTGAGACAGATACGCAGTATTTT
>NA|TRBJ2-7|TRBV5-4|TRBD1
CASSLTGQGSYEQYF
TGTGCCAGCAGCCTGACAGGGCAGGGATCCTACGAGCAGTACTTC
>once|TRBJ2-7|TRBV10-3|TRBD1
CASSTTGIPYEQYF
TGTGCCTCCTCGACGACAGGGATACCCTACGAGCAGTACTTC
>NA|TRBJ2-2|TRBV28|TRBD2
CASSLGGLALGELFF
TGTGCCAGCAGTTTGGGGGGACTAGCCCTCGGGGAGCTGTTTTTT
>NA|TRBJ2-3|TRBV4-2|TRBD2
CASSQEKTGTSGPPSTDTQYF
TGTGCCAGCAGCCAAGAGAAAACCGGGACTAGCGGACCACCTAGCACAGATACGCAGTATTTT
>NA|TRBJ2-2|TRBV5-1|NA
CASRTSSQIRSGELFF
TGCGCCAGCAGGACATCGTCCCAAATCAGGTCCGGGGAGCTGTTTTTT
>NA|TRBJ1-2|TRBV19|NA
CASSADALSGGGYTF
TGTGCCAGTAGTGCGGACGCCCTCAGCGGAGGGGGCTACACCTTC
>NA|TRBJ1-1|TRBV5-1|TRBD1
CASSSQGAVSYTEAFF
TGCGCCAGCAGCTCACAGGGGGCCGTAAGCTACACTGAAGCTTTCTTT
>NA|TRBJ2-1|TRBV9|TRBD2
CASSVTSGINEQFF
TGTGCCAGCAGCGTAACTAGCGGGATTAATGAGCAGTTCTTC
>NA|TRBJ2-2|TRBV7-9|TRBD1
CSSSPGTGEVGELFF
TGTTCCAGCAGCCCTGGGACAGGGGAGGTCGGGGAGCTGTTTTTT
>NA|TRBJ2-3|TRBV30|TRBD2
CAYKAGGPDTQYF
TGTGCCTACAAAGCGGGAGGGCCAGATACGCAGTATTTT
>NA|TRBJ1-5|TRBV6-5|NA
CASNRVSNQPQHF
TGTGCCAGCAACAGGGTGAGCAATCAGCCCCAGCATTTT
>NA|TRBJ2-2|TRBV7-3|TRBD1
CASSLTGTGATGELFF
TGTGCCAGCAGCCTAACCGGGACAGGGGCCACCGGGGAGCTGTTTTTT
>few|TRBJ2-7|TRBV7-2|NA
CASSLSPATYEQYF
TGTGCCAGCAGCTTAAGCCCAGCGACCTACGAGCAGTACTTC
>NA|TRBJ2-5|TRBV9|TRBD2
CASSVEGSGNVKTQYF
TGTGCCAGCAGCGTAGAGGGTAGCGGGAATGTGAAGACCCAGTACTTC
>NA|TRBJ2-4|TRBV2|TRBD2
CASSVASGRGNIQYF
TGTGCCAGCAGTGTGGCTAGCGGGAGAGGAAACATTCAGTACTTC